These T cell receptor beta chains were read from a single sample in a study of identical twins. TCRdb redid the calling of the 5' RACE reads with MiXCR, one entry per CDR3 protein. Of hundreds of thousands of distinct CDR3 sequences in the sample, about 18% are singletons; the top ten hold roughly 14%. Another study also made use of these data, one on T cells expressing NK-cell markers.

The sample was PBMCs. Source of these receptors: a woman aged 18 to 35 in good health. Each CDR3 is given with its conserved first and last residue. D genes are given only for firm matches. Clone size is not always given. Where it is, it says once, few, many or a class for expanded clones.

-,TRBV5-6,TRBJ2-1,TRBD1,CASSGRTGVDLKRNEQFF,TGTGCCAGCAGCGGAAGAACAGGGGTCGATCTGAAAAGGAATGAGCAGTTCTTC
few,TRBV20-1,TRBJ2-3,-,CSEQGGGTDTQYF,TGCAGTGAACAGGGAGGTGGGACAGATACGCAGTATTTT
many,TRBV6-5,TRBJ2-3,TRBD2,CASSYSELAGGDTQYF,TGTGCCAGCAGTTACTCGGAACTAGCGGGGGGAGATACGCAGTATTTT
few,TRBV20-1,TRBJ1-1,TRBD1,CSAREGGGTAEAFF,TGCAGTGCTAGAGAAGGAGGGGGCACCGCTGAAGCTTTCTTT
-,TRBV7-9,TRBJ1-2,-,CASSRTADIYGYTF,TGTGCCAGCAGCCGGACAGCGGATATCTATGGCTACACCTTC
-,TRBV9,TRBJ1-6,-,CASSPRTNGDNSPLHF,TGTGCCAGCAGCCCCCGGACTAATGGGGATAATTCACCCCTCCACTTT
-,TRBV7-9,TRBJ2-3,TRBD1,CAGQGVPDTQYF,TGTGCCGGACAGGGAGTACCAGATACGCAGTATTTT
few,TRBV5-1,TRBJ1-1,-,CASSPMGANTEAFF,TGCGCCAGCAGCCCCATGGGGGCGAACACTGAAGCTTTCTTT
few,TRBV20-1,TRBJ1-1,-,CSAKQGPNTEAFF,TGCAGTGCTAAACAGGGCCCAAACACTGAAGCTTTCTTT
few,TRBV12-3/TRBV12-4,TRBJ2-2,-,CASRGINTGELFF,TGTGCCAGCAGGGGGATAAACACCGGGGAGCTGTTTTTT
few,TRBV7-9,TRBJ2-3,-,CASSLGHGMSTDTQYF,TGTGCCAGCAGCTTAGGGCACGGGATGAGCACAGATACGCAGTATTTT
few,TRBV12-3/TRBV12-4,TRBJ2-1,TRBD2,CASSSPGTSGLYPYNEQFF,TGTGCCAGCAGTTCTCCCGGGACTAGCGGTCTCTATCCTTACAATGAGCAGTTCTTC
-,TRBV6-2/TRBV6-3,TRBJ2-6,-,CASSYRSRPGANVLTF,TGTGCCAGCAGTTACAGAAGCAGGCCTGGGGCCAACGTCCTGACTTTC
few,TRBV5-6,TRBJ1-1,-,CASSWGDGNTEAFF,TGTGCCAGCAGCTGGGGGGACGGTAACACTGAAGCTTTCTTT